The rows below give T cell receptor beta chains drawn from one sample of a study of chemoradiotherapy in HPV16-positive cancers. The table came from immunoSEQ multiplex PCR; TCRdb's copy has only in-frame clones and leaves some out. Of more than 20,000 clones listed, 87% were seen once; the top ten hold about 2.3%. The sequencing here drew on blood, taken from a patient who underwent chemoradiotherapy. These receptors came from a human donor with HPV-associated anogenital cancer. CDR3s include the opening cysteine and the closing phenylalanine or tryptophan. Fields, in order: clone size, J gene, V gene, D gene, CDR3 DNA, CDR3 protein. A D gene is named only where the DNA matches it firmly. The listing skips clone size in some rows; elsewhere it reads once, few, many or a size class.

clone size: .
J gene: TRBJ2-2
V gene: TRBV11-3
D gene: .
CDR3 DNA: TGTGCCAGCATAGGGAAAACGGGAGAGGAGCTGTTTTTT
CDR3 protein: CASIGKTGEELFF

clone size: .
J gene: TRBJ2-7
V gene: TRBV10-3
D gene: TRBD2
CDR3 DNA: TGTGCCATCAGTGACTCGGGCGGGAGTGCCTACGAGCAGTACTTC
CDR3 protein: CAISDSGGSAYEQYF

clone size: .
J gene: TRBJ2-1
V gene: TRBV6-1
D gene: .
CDR3 DNA: TGTGCCAGCAGCGAGCCCACAGGGTACAATGAGCAGTTCTTC
CDR3 protein: CASSEPTGYNEQFF

clone size: .
J gene: TRBJ1-1
V gene: TRBV7-7
D gene: .
CDR3 DNA: TGTGCTAGCAGCTTAGACTTGAACACTGAAGCTTTCTTT
CDR3 protein: CASSLDLNTEAFF

clone size: .
J gene: TRBJ2-1
V gene: TRBV7-8
D gene: TRBD2
CDR3 DNA: TGTGCCAGCAGCAAAACTAGCGGGAGTAGTCCCGAGCAGTTCTTC
CDR3 protein: CASSKTSGSSPEQFF

clone size: .
J gene: TRBJ2-7
V gene: TRBV10-3
D gene: .
CDR3 DNA: TGTGCCACCTACGCGGACGACTCCTACGAGCAGTACTTC
CDR3 protein: CATYADDSYEQYF

clone size: .
J gene: TRBJ2-1
V gene: TRBV27
D gene: TRBD2
CDR3 DNA: TGTGCCAGCAGTCGGACTAGCGGGAGATGGGATGAGCAGTTCTTC
CDR3 protein: CASSRTSGRWDEQFF

clone size: .
J gene: TRBJ1-3
V gene: TRBV6-5
D gene: .
CDR3 DNA: TGTGCCAGCAGTTACTCTCTAGGGATTTCGGCGAACACCATATATTTT
CDR3 protein: CASSYSLGISANTIYF

clone size: .
J gene: TRBJ2-2
V gene: TRBV9
D gene: TRBD1
CDR3 DNA: TGTGCCAGCAGCGTGGACAGGTCCACCGGGGAGCTGTTTTTT
CDR3 protein: CASSVDRSTGELFF

clone size: .
J gene: TRBJ2-7
V gene: TRBV10-3
D gene: TRBD1
CDR3 DNA: TGTGCCATCAGAATCACCGGGACAGGGAGCTCCTACGAGCAGTACTTC
CDR3 protein: CAIRITGTGSSYEQYF

clone size: .
J gene: TRBJ2-7
V gene: TRBV9
D gene: TRBD2
CDR3 DNA: TGTGCCAGCAGCGCCGGTAGCGGGGGGTCCTCCTACGAGCAGTACTTC
CDR3 protein: CASSAGSGGSSYEQYF

clone size: few
J gene: TRBJ2-2
V gene: TRBV19
D gene: TRBD2
CDR3 DNA: TGTGCCAGTAACCTAGCGGGGGACACCGGGGAGCTGTTTTTT
CDR3 protein: CASNLAGDTGELFF

clone size: .
J gene: TRBJ1-1
V gene: TRBV18
D gene: TRBD1
CDR3 DNA: TGTGCCAGCTCGCCGGGACAGGGGGCGAGGCGAGAGGGGAACACTGAAGCTTTCTTT
CDR3 protein: CASSPGQGARREGNTEAFF

clone size: .
J gene: TRBJ2-7
V gene: TRBV6-5
D gene: TRBD1
CDR3 DNA: TGTGCCAGCAGGGAAACCGGGACAGGGGCCTACGAGCAGTACTTC
CDR3 protein: CASRETGTGAYEQYF

clone size: .
J gene: TRBJ2-7
V gene: TRBV25-1
D gene: TRBD2
CDR3 DNA: TGTGCCAGCAATTATGGGAACGGGACTAGCAGGGACGAGCAGTACTTC
CDR3 protein: CASNYGNGTSRDEQYF

clone size: .
J gene: TRBJ2-2
V gene: TRBV2
D gene: .
CDR3 DNA: TGTGCCAGCAGTGAAAGAGGTCCAAACGACGGCCGGGAGCTGTTTTTT
CDR3 protein: CASSERGPNDGRELFF

clone size: .
J gene: TRBJ1-2
V gene: TRBV29-1
D gene: .
CDR3 DNA: TGCAGCGTTGAAGACCCCAGATTTTCCTATGGCTACACCTTC
CDR3 protein: CSVEDPRFSYGYTF

clone size: .
J gene: TRBJ2-2
V gene: TRBV12-5
D gene: TRBD1
CDR3 DNA: TGTGCTAGTGGTTTGGCCCGGACAGGTCCCACCGGGGAGCTGTTTTTT
CDR3 protein: CASGLARTGPTGELFF

clone size: .
J gene: TRBJ1-5
V gene: TRBV7-7
D gene: .
CDR3 DNA: TGTGCTAGCAGCTTAGCGGTCAGCCCCCAGCATTTT
CDR3 protein: CASSLAVSPQHF

clone size: few
J gene: TRBJ1-5
V gene: TRBV11-2
D gene: .
CDR3 DNA: TGTGCCAGCAGCTGTGCGTCCCAGCATTTT
CDR3 protein: CASSCASQHF

clone size: .
J gene: TRBJ2-5
V gene: TRBV6-5
D gene: .
CDR3 DNA: TGTGCCAGCAGTTATAACCCTGATGAGGGAGAGACCCAGTACTTC
CDR3 protein: CASSYNPDEGETQYF

clone size: once
J gene: TRBJ1-1
V gene: TRBV2
D gene: .
CDR3 DNA: TGTGCCAGCAGTGAAGGTGGCAGTTTCGTGGTTGCAGCTTTCTTT
CDR3 protein: CASSEGGSFVVAAFF

clone size: .
J gene: TRBJ1-2
V gene: TRBV15
D gene: TRBD1
CDR3 DNA: TGTGCCACCAGCCCTTGGGGACAGGGGTTAAACTATGGCTACACCTTC
CDR3 protein: CATSPWGQGLNYGYTF

clone size: .
J gene: TRBJ1-3
V gene: TRBV18
D gene: .
CDR3 DNA: TGTGCCAGCTCATCACTAGGTCAGTTGAATGGAAACACCATATATTTT
CDR3 protein: CASSSLGQLNGNTIYF

clone size: few
J gene: TRBJ2-7
V gene: TRBV2
D gene: .
CDR3 DNA: TGTGCCAGCAACAGAGACAGCACCTACGAGCAGTACTTC
CDR3 protein: CASNRDSTYEQYF

clone size: .
J gene: TRBJ2-1
V gene: TRBV10-3
D gene: TRBD2
CDR3 DNA: TGTGCCATCAGCGGAGGACTAGCGGGCATCAATGAGCAGTTCTTC
CDR3 protein: CAISGGLAGINEQFF

clone size: .
J gene: TRBJ1-1
V gene: TRBV5-1
D gene: .
CDR3 DNA: TGCGCCAGCAGCAGGGGGGGGTTGACTAACACTGAAGCTTTCTTT
CDR3 protein: CASSRGGLTNTEAFF